The T cell receptor beta chain described here comes from a study of OX40 agonist ivuxolimab in advanced cancers. Data came from immunoSEQ multiplex PCR; TCRdb stores just in-frame clones and leaves some out. The data contain 70,000 or so clones, around 90% of them singletons. In the case of this clone: Its target is unknown.

Study-wide findings and caveats: Among the least clonally expanded were partial responders at 0.1-3.0 mg/kg.

The receptor comes from an adult with an advanced solid tumor such as melanoma, head and neck, liver or kidney cancer. This material consisted of CD4+ or CD8+ T cells sorted from blood, taken in a trial of the OX40 agonist ivuxolimab.

For the CDR3, the DNA is TGTGCCAGCAGCCGGAGGACGGGGGGAGACACCGGGGAGCTGTTTTTT. Translating gives CASSRRTGGDTGELFF. This sequence joins TRBV7-9 and TRBJ2-2; 7 bases are shared with TRBD2. In germline, CDR1 is SEHNR, CDR2 FQNEAQ (reference sequence). Trimming cost V 5 bases and J 3 bases; bases outside gene matches: 9. This CDR3 is 16 amino acids long.